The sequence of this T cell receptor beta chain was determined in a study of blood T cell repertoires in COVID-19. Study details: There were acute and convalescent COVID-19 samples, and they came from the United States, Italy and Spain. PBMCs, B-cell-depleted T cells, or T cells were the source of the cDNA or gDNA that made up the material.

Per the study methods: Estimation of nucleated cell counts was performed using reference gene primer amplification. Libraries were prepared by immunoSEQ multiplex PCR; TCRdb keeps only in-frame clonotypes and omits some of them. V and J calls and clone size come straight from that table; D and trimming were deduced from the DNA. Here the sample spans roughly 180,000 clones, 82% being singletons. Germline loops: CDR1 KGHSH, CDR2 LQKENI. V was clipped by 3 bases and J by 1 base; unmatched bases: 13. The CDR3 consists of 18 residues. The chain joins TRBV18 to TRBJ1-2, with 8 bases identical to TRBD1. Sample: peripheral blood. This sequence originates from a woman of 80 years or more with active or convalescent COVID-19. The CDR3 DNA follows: TGTGCCAGCTCACCTACCGGGACAGGAGTGCTGATTAACTATGGCTACACCTTC. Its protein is CASSPTGTGVLINYGYTF. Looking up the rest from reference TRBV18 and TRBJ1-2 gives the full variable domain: NAGVMQNPRHLVRRRGQEARLRCSPMKGHSHVYWYRQLPEEGLKFMVYLQKENIIDESGMPKERFSAEFPKEGPSILRIQQVVRGDSAAYFCASSPTGTGVLINYGYTFGSGTRLTVV.